The 11 T cell receptor beta chains in this list originate from one sample, sequenced in a study of blood T cell repertoires in COVID-19. TCRdb's copy holds only in-frame clones and misses some; the assay was immunoSEQ multiplex PCR. The sample contains approximately 190,000 clones, 84% of which appear only once. The sample comprised peripheral blood. The receptors were sampled from a human donor in a cohort sampled during active COVID-19.

This chain uses TRBV20-1 with TRBJ2-5, with unresolved D. Trimming cost V 6 bases and J 1 base, with 6 bases left between them. CDR3 size: 11 residues. Germline V gene data show CDR1 as DFQATT and CDR2 as SNEGSKA (reference sequence). The CDR3 DNA reads as TGCAGTGCGGCCCGCCAAGAGACCCAGTACTTC. It is translated as CSAARQETQYF.

The chain combines TRBV6-5 with TRBJ1-2; TRBD1 agrees at 8 bases. Germline V gene lookup returns CDR1 MNHEY and CDR2 SVGAGI. V shed 6 bases and J 7 bases; nucleotides not matched to a gene: 7. The CDR3 has 13 residues. The CDR3 region is CASSTRGRRGYTF. The CDR3 coding sequence is TGTGCCAGCAGCACCAGGGGGCGGCGTGGCTACACCTTC.

This chain joins TRBV5-8 and TRBJ2-7; 7 bases line up with TRBD1. With V trimmed by 0 bases and J by 5 bases, 8 bases remained unmatched. Germline CDR1 is SGHTS and CDR2 is YDEGEE. The length of the CDR3 is 15 residues. The CDR3 sequence: CASSLGTGGSDEQYF. In DNA, the CDR3 is TGTGCCAGCAGCTTGGGGACAGGTGGATCCGACGAGCAGTACTTC.

CDR3 nucleotides: TGCAGCGCCCTCACAGGAAACTCCTACAATGAGCAGTTCTTC. It specifies CSALTGNSYNEQFF. The chain combines TRBV29-1 with TRBJ2-1; D is perhaps TRBD1 (5 bases). CDR3 length equals 14 residues. Trimming removed 7 bases from V and 0 bases from J, with 13 bases in between. The V gene's germline CDR1 is SQVTM and CDR2 ANQGSEA.

The rearrangement uses TRBV19 and TRBJ1-5, with unresolved D. This CDR3 spans 14 amino acids. Trimming stripped 4 bases from V and 0 bases from J, with 7 bases between. Germline CDR1 LNHDA, CDR2 SQIVND (reference sequence). The CDR3 loop is CASSSQNSNQPQHF. The CDR3, as DNA: TGTGCCAGTAGTAGCCAGAATAGCAATCAGCCCCAGCATTTT.

The V call is TRBV21-1, the J call TRBJ1-6; TRBD1 is the table's D call, not checked against the DNA. TRBV21-1 is labeled a pseudogene. This CDR3 contains 15 residues. CDR3 coding DNA: TGTGCCAGCAGCAAAGAGACAGAAAGTAATTCACCCCTCCACTTT. This gives the protein CASSKETESNSPLHF.

The CDR3 DNA is TGTGCCAGCAGCTTGGTGTTTAACCGGGAGACCCAGTACTTC. This encodes CASSLVFNRETQYF. The V gene is TRBV5-8, the J gene TRBJ2-5; D is uncertain. Trimming stripped 0 bases from V and 5 bases from J, with 11 bases between. The CDR3 loop spans 14 amino acids. Germline CDR1 and CDR2: SGHTS and YDEGEE.

CDR3: CASSLGQGFGSEAFF. In DNA form, the CDR3 reads TGCGCCAGCAGCCTGGGACAGGGATTCGGGAGTGAAGCTTTCTTT. The chain couples TRBV5-1 to TRBJ1-1; 9 bases are a match to TRBD1. The CDR3 sequence is 15 residues long. In germline, CDR1 is SGHRS, CDR2 YFSETQ. Trimming took 4 bases from V and 7 from J; bases not matched to a gene: 11. Full variable domain (rest looked up from reference TRBV5-1 and TRBJ1-1): KAGVTQTPRYLIKTRGQQVTLSCSPISGHRSVSWYQQTPGQGLQFLFEYFSETQRNKGNFPGRFSGRQFSNSRSEMNVSTLELGDSALYLCASSLGQGFGSEAFFGQGTRLTVV.

This clone was picked up one time. The gene calls are TRBV14 and TRBJ2-7, with 9 bases fitting TRBD1. The CDR3 is made up of 15 amino acids. The germline CDR1 and CDR2 sequences are SGHDN and FVKESK. Trimming at V came to 3 bases and at J to 6 bases, leaving 9 bases not matched to a gene. In nucleotides, the CDR3 is TGTGCCAGCAGCCAGATGGCGGGACAGGGAGGCGAGCAGTACTTC. It codes for CASSQMAGQGGEQYF.

The CDR3 DNA is TGTGCCAGCTCACCGGCTAGAGGGGGCGACTATGGCTACACCTTC. Its translation is CASSPARGGDYGYTF. This chain uses TRBV18 with TRBJ1-2; 7 positions match TRBD1. CDR1 is KGHSH, CDR2 LQKENI, per germline. The J segment lost 3 bases and the V segment lost 3 bases, leaving 7 bases of the junction unmatched. CDR3 length equals 15 residues.

V gene TRBV18 combines with J gene TRBJ2-6; D remains ambiguous. Germline loops: CDR1 KGHSH, CDR2 LQKENI. There are 14 residues in the CDR3. V was clipped by 8 bases and J by 0 bases, with 8 bases between them. CDR3: CASTRSSGANVLTF. The CDR3 region has the DNA TGTGCCAGCACACGGAGCTCTGGGGCCAACGTCCTGACTTTC.